The clone carrying this T cell receptor beta chain was observed many times. Its antigen is undetermined. It was considered stable Graves' hyperthyroidism when ophthalmopathy did not progress within 18 months. The CDR3 has 12 amino acids. From germline, CDR1 is MNHEY and CDR2 SVGEGT. The data belong to a study of T cells in Graves' hyperthyroidism and ophthalmopathy. Amplification yielded TCR beta CDR3 regions, with RNA transcripts as the source. First-round RT-PCR targeting the TCR CDR3 was performed with the HTBI primer set. TCRdb recomputed calls from the multiplex PCR reads with MiXCR, one row per CDR3 protein. The table includes 100,000 to 140,000 distinct CDR3 sequences, 15% to 20% detected once. Whole-study results and caveats: With a median lead of about six months before onset, the model predicted ophthalmopathy. Classification by a 13 V-J model distinguished ophthalmopathy from stable hyperthyroidism.

Sequenced: blood. The TCR sequence derives from a woman aged 45-59 years with Graves' hyperthyroidism. The gene calls are TRBV6-2 or TRBV6-3 and TRBJ1-2; a weak D match, TRBD1 (5 bases). CDR3 bases: TGTGAAACCAGGGACCCTAACTATGGCTACACCTTC. Its translation: CETRDPNYGYTF.